This passage covers 22 T cell receptor beta chains from one sample sequenced in a study of blood T cell repertoires in COVID-19. The assay was immunoSEQ multiplex PCR, and TCRdb's table has in-frame clones only and misses some. The sample holds around 140,000 clones, around 81% seen once. The sequenced material came from peripheral blood. The source of these receptors is a human donor in a cohort sampled during active COVID-19.

V is TRBV6-5 and J is TRBJ2-7; the match to TRBD2 covers 10 bases. The CDR3 totals 16 residues. Germline assignment: CDR1 MNHEY and CDR2 SVGAGI. With V trimmed by 2 bases and J by 2 bases, 6 bases remained unmatched. The CDR3, as DNA: TGTGCCAGCAGTTACGGTCTAGCGGGAGCCGCCTACGAGCAGTACTTC. It is translated as CASSYGLAGAAYEQYF.

This chain links TRBV28 with TRBJ1-2, with 7 bases matching TRBD1. The CDR3 contains 14 residues. Germline lookup yields CDR1 MDHEN and CDR2 SYDVKM. V lost 7 bases to trimming and J lost 2 bases; unmatched junction nucleotides: 7. Written as DNA, the CDR3 is TGTGCCAGCACTCCCCTGGGACAGAACTATGGCTACACCTTC. Its translation: CASTPLGQNYGYTF.

The V and J genes are TRBV24-1 and TRBJ2-7, with 8 bases matching TRBD2. CDR1 and CDR2 from the germline V gene are KGHDR and SFDVKD. Trimming at V came to 6 bases and at J to 2 bases, leaving 2 bases not matched to a gene. The CDR3 contains 13 residues. In nucleotides, the CDR3 is TGTGCCACCAGTACTAGCGGAACCTACGAGCAGTACTTC. This translates into CATSTSGTYEQYF.

The chain combines TRBV29-1 with TRBJ2-1, with D uncertain. The V and J ends lost 1 base and 8 bases respectively, with 12 bases between them. The length of the CDR3 is 13 residues. Germline V CDR1 and CDR2: SQVTM, ANQGSEA. CDR3 coding DNA: TGCAGCGTTGAAGGGTTTAACGGTGATGAGCAGTTCTTC. This encodes CSVEGFNGDEQFF.

This chain joins TRBV20-1 and TRBJ1-1; D not resolved. The CDR3 is made up of 11 amino acids. Germline V gene sequence: CDR1 DFQATT, CDR2 SNEGSKA (reference sequence). The CDR3 spells CTLPRRVEAFF. Written as DNA, the CDR3 is TGCACGCTTCCGCGACGGGTTGAAGCTTTCTTT.

This clone was detected a few times. V and J are TRBV7-7 and TRBJ2-2; D is unclear. Germline-derived CDR1 and CDR2 are SSHAT and FNYEAQ (reference sequence). The CDR3 consists of 11 residues. Trimming shortened V by 4 bases and J by 7 bases, and 4 bases separated the two germline ends. CDR3 region: CASSSYGELFF. CDR3 nucleotides: TGTGCCAGCAGCTCTTACGGGGAGCTGTTTTTT.

The sample holds a few counts of this clone. The genes are TRBV27 and TRBJ2-1; the match to TRBD2 covers 11 bases. The CDR3 covers 17 residues. The germline gives CDR1 MNHEY, CDR2 SMNVEV (reference sequence). V was pared by 7 bases and J by 3 bases, with 11 bases of the junction left unmatched. DNA for the CDR3: TGTGCCAGCAAGCGATTTTCGACTAGCGGGGTCTACAATGAGCAGTTCTTC. It encodes CASKRFSTSGVYNEQFF.

This chain joins TRBV5-5 and TRBJ1-2, with no clear D. The CDR3 covers 13 residues. CDR1 is SGHKS and CDR2 is YYEKEE in the germline V gene (reference sequence). Trimming took 3 bases from V and 3 from J, leaving 9 bases between them. The CDR3 here is CASSSDRYYGYTF. Written as DNA, the CDR3 is TGTGCCAGCAGCTCAGATCGCTACTATGGCTACACCTTC. Using reference TRBV5-5 and TRBJ1-2 for the parts outside the CDR3, the full variable domain is DAGVTQSPTHLIKTRGQQVTLRCSPISGHKSVSWYQQVLGQGPQFIFQYYEKEERGRGNFPDRFSARQFPNYSSELNVNALLLGDSALYLCASSSDRYYGYTFGSGTRLTVV.

CDR3 DNA sequence: TGTGCCAGCAGTGAATGGGGCCCCGGGACAGAAGCTTTCTTT. Its translation is CASSEWGPGTEAFF. The V gene is TRBV2, the J gene TRBJ1-1; D might be TRBD1 (6 bases). CDR3 length: 14 amino acids. V shed 2 bases and J shed 8 bases, with 15 bases lying between them. From germline, CDR1 is SNHLY and CDR2 FYNNEI.

This clone was seen only a few times. The rearrangement joins TRBV28 to TRBJ2-5; 12 bases line up with TRBD2. The V and J ends lost 6 bases and 5 bases, in that order; junction bases with no gene match: 10. There are 16 residues in the CDR3. CDR1 is MDHEN, CDR2 SYDVKM, per germline. The chain's CDR3 is CASRRGLAGARETQYF. The CDR3, as DNA: TGTGCCAGCAGACGGGGACTAGCGGGTGCTAGGGAGACCCAGTACTTC.

The CDR3 nucleotides read TGTGCCAGCAGCCCCCCAGGAAAGCCAAACATTCAGTACTTC. This encodes CASSPPGKPNIQYF. This chain connects TRBV5-6 to TRBJ2-4; no clear D gene. Germline V lookup: CDR1 SGHDT, CDR2 YYEEEE. CDR3 length: 14 residues. V dropped 4 bases and J dropped 6 bases, with 14 bases sitting between them.

For the CDR3, the DNA is TGCAGTGCTGGGGAAGGGGACGAGCAGTACTTC. Translating it yields CSAGEGDEQYF. The chain couples TRBV20-1 to TRBJ2-7; TRBD1 is a possible D gene (5 bases). CDR1 DFQATT and CDR2 SNEGSKA come from the germline V gene (reference sequence). The CDR3 runs to 11 residues. Trimming removed 5 bases at V and 5 bases at J, with 10 bases between.

This clone was detected once. This chain joins TRBV5-6 and TRBJ2-7, with D tentatively TRBD2 (6 bases). The germline gives CDR1 SGHDT, CDR2 YYEEEE. Deletions cut 2 bases from V and 2 bases from J, with 23 bases between. CDR3 size: 18 residues. The CDR3 loop is CASSLLGGSWARAYEQYF. CDR3 nucleotides: TGTGCCAGCAGCTTACTTGGGGGGTCCTGGGCCAGGGCCTACGAGCAGTACTTC.

V gene TRBV9 combines with J gene TRBJ1-2; the match to TRBD1 covers 9 bases. Looked up from germline, CDR1 is SGDLS and CDR2 is YYNGEE. V lost 3 bases, J lost 8 bases, and 11 bases stayed unmatched. The CDR3 covers 15 residues. CDR3 bases: TGTGCCAGCAGCGCGGACCCACAGGGGGCGGGAGGCTACACCTTC. It is translated as CASSADPQGAGGYTF.

V usage is TRBV2 and J usage is TRBJ2-7, with D possibly being TRBD2 (8 bases). CDR3 length: 16 amino acids. Germline V gene sequence: CDR1 SNHLY, CDR2 FYNNEI. V lost 6 bases and J 4 bases, leaving 22 bases between the germline ends. As DNA, the CDR3 is TGTGCCAGCAGCGGACAGGCAGGTCTAGCGGGTTACGAGCAGTACTTC. Its translation: CASSGQAGLAGYEQYF.

This sequence joins TRBV11-2 and TRBJ1-6; D perhaps matches TRBD1 (5 bases). This CDR3 comprises 18 residues. V lost 0 bases, J lost 7 bases, and 19 bases lay in between. In germline, CDR1 is SGHAT, CDR2 FQNNGV. This CDR3 is CASSLETVRGRGNSPLHF. The CDR3 DNA sequence: TGTGCCAGCAGCTTAGAAACGGTCCGGGGGAGGGGAAATTCACCCCTCCACTTT.

The rearrangement uses TRBV27 and TRBJ1-2, with 7 bases lining up with TRBD1. The CDR3 spans 14 residues. V was clipped by 8 bases and J by 4 bases; unmatched bases: 10. The V gene's germline CDR1 is MNHEY and CDR2 SMNVEV (reference sequence). The CDR3 coding sequence is TGTGCCAGCTCAACCCGGGACAGCCTCTATGGCTACACCTTC. This sequence encodes CASSTRDSLYGYTF.

This chain links TRBV6-5 with TRBJ2-1, with TRBD1 identical over 7 bases. V was pared by 7 bases and J by 8 bases, with 11 bases of the junction left unmatched. The length of the CDR3 is 14 residues. Germline V lookup: CDR1 MNHEY, CDR2 SVGAGI. The CDR3 loop reads CASIRRQGSDEQFF. The CDR3 DNA reads as TGTGCCAGCATCAGAAGACAGGGTTCTGATGAGCAGTTCTTC.

V usage is TRBV19 and J usage is TRBJ2-4; D is undetermined. The V end was cut by 2 bases, the J end by 1 base, with 9 bases between. The CDR3 consists of 15 residues. Germline-derived CDR1 and CDR2 are LNHDA and SQIVND (reference sequence). CDR3 sequence: CASSISRVAKNIQYF. CDR3 nucleotide sequence: TGTGCCAGTAGTATAAGTCGCGTTGCCAAAAACATTCAGTACTTC.

The V and J genes are TRBV7-9 and TRBJ1-4; 12 nucleotides match TRBD1. Per the germline V gene, CDR1 is SEHNR and CDR2 is FQNEAQ (reference sequence). The CDR3 has 13 residues. Germline trimming cut 6 bases from V and 10 bases from J; bases unmatched to any gene: 3. Here the CDR3 DNA reads TGTGCCAGCAGGGGACAGGGGGCAGGAAAACTGTTTTTT. It encodes CASRGQGAGKLFF.

The genes are TRBV14 and TRBJ2-7; 8 positions agree with TRBD2. CDR1 is SGHDN and CDR2 is FVKESK in the germline V gene. This CDR3 comprises 16 residues. With V trimmed by 1 base and J by 4 bases, 9 bases remained unmatched. The CDR3 sequence is CASSQASGSELYEQYF. The DNA of the CDR3 is TGTGCCAGCAGCCAAGCAAGCGGGAGTGAGTTGTACGAGCAGTACTTC.

V and J are TRBV7-2 and TRBJ2-7; TRBD1 matches at 7 bases. The length of the CDR3 is 16 residues. Germline CDR1 and CDR2: SGHTA and FQGNSA. Trimming at V came to 1 base and at J to 2 bases, leaving 8 bases not matched to a gene. The CDR3 reads CASSLVGRDRAYEQYF. In nucleotides, the CDR3 is TGTGCCAGCAGCTTAGTGGGTCGGGACAGAGCCTACGAGCAGTACTTC. Looking up the rest from reference TRBV7-2 and TRBJ2-7 gives the full variable domain: GAGVSQSPSNKVTEKGKDVELRCDPISGHTALYWYRQSLGQGLEFLIYFQGNSAPDKSGLPSDRFSAERTGGSVSTLTIQRTQQEDSAVYLCASSLVGRDRAYEQYFGPGTRLTVT.